This TCR beta chain is drawn from a study of blood T cell repertoires in COVID-19. Source study methods: Reference gene primers were amplified, and this amplification served to estimate nucleated cell counts. Method: immunoSEQ multiplex PCR; TCRdb's copy keeps in-frame clones and lacks some. V and J calls and clone size are as listed in that table; D and trimming were resolved from the DNA. The data hold 300,000 to 350,000 clones, with about 91% observed a single time. V was shortened by 0 bases and J by 0 bases, with 9 bases between the two germline ends. This CDR3 region has 16 residues. Germline V lookup: CDR1 KGHSH, CDR2 LQKENI.

Sample: peripheral blood. The chain employs TRBV18 and TRBJ2-4; D unresolved. The clonotype originates from a woman in her 30s with COVID-19, enrolled during active disease. The CDR3 is CASSPPTRLAKNIQYF. DNA of the CDR3: TGTGCCAGCTCACCACCGACGCGACTAGCCAAAAACATTCAGTACTTC.